This T cell receptor beta chain was observed in a study of CXCR3-negative and CXCR3-positive naive CD8 T cells. This clonotype is identified as large from frequency. What it binds is unknown. Broader study findings: Naive cells with CXCR3 showed TRB CDR3s that were more hydrophobic than those in CXCR3-negative naive cells.

CDR1 is SEHNR, CDR2 FQNEAQ, per germline (reference sequence). The CDR3 covers 15 residues. TRB cDNA was prepared as libraries by UMI-labeled 5' RACE. TCRdb re-called the 5' RACE reads and shows each CDR3 protein once, DNA omitted. Its table lists over 5,000 distinct CDR3 sequences. The rearrangement uses TRBV7-9 and TRBJ1-1. The sequencing input was naive CXCR3+ CD8+ T cells from blood. Sample subset: CD45RO-CCR7+CD27+CD95- naive CD8+ T cells expressing CXCR3 (TNR3+). The source is a human donor in good health. Some clones in this sample may be carry-over from other donors' samples. CDR3 sequence: CASSLARVGGTEAFF.